This T cell receptor (beta chain) was documented in a study of shared clonotypes between healthy human individuals. At the level of the study: Each donor contributed plates that comprised three CD4 naive, three CD4 memory, two CD8 naive and one CD8 memory. Study-wide points: Naive subsets typically showed greater estimated richness than memory subsets.

Between the trimmed V and J ends, which lost 1 base and 7 bases, there was a span of 14 bases. The CDR3 consists of 13 residues. Germline CDR1 is GTSNPN and CDR2 is SVGIG (reference sequence). The authors' processing: Filtering differed for immunoSEQ, which gave only junction sequences without quality scores. The method was immunoSEQ multiplex PCR; TCRdb's version includes in-frame clones alone and lacks a portion of them. The V and J calls and clone size are taken from that table; D and trimming were inferred from the DNA. The sample consists of hundreds of thousands of clones, about 97% of them appearing once. Notes on this clone: Its antigen remains unknown.

Sequencing used naive CD4+ T cells sorted from blood. As to subset: CD45RA+ positively selected. The chain links TRBV30 to TRBJ2-7; either TRBD1 or TRBD2 may fit D (6 bases each). The TCR originated in a woman in her thirties in good health. The CDR3 sequence is CAWSAGGGEEQYF. CDR3 DNA: TGTGCCTGGAGTGCCGGGGGCGGGGAAGAGCAGTACTTC.